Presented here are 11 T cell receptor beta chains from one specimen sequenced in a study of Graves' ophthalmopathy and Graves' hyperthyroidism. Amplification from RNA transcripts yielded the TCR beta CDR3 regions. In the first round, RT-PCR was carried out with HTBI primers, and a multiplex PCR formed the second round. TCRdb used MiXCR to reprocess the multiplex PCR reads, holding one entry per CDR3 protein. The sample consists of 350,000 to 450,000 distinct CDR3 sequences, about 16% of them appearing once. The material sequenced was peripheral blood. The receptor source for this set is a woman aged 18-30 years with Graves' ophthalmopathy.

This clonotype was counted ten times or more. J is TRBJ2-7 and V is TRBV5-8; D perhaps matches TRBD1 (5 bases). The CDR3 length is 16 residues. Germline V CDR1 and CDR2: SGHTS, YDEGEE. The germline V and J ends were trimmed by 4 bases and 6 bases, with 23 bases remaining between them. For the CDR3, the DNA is TGTGCCAGCAGCCCTCCCACCCTCAGGGATACCTCCGAGCAGTACTTC. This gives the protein CASSPPTLRDTSEQYF.

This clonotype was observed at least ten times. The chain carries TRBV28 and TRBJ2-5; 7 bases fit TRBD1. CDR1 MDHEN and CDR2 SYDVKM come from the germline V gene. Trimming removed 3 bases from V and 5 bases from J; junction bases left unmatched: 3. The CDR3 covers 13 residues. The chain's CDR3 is CASSFTGVETQYF. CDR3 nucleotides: TGTGCCAGCAGTTTTACAGGGGTCGAGACCCAGTACTTC.

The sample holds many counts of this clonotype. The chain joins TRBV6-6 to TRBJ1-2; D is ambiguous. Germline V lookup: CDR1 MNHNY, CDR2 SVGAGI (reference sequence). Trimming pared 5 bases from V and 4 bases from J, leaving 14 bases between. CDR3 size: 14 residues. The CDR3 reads CASSRNTAIYGYTF. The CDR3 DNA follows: TGTGCCAGCAGTCGTAATACAGCGATCTATGGCTACACCTTC.

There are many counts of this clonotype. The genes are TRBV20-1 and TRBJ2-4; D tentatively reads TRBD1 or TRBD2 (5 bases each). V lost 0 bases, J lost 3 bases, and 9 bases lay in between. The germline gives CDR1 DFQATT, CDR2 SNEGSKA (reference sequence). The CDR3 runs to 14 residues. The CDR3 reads CSARDRDGKNIQYF. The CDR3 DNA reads TGCAGTGCTAGAGACCGGGACGGCAAAAACATTCAGTACTTC.

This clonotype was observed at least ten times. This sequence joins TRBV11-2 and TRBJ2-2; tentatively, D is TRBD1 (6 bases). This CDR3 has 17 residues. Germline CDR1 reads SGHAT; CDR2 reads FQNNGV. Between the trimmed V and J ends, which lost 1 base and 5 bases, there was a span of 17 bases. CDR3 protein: CASSLGSGGLKTGELFF. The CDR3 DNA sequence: TGTGCCAGCAGCTTAGGATCTGGGGGCTTGAAGACCGGGGAGCTGTTTTTT.

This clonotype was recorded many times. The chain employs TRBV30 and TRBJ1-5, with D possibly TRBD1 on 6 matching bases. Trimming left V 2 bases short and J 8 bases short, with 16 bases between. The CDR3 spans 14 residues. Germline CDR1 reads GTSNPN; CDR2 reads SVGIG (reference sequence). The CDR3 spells CAWSLGGPGEPQHF. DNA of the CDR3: TGTGCCTGGAGTTTGGGGGGGCCAGGGGAGCCCCAGCATTTT.

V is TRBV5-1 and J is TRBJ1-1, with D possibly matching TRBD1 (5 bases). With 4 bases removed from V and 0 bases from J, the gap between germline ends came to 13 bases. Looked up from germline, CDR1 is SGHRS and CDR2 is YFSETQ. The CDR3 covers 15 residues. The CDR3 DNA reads TGCGCCAGCAGCACAGGAGCGACCATGAACACTGAAGCTTTCTTT. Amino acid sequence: CASSTGATMNTEAFF.

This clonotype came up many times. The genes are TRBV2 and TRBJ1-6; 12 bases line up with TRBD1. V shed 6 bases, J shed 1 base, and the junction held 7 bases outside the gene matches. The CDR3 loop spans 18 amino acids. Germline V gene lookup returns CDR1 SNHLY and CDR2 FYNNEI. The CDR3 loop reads CASRPGQGAGSYNSPLHF. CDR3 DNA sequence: TGTGCCAGCAGACCGGGACAGGGGGCTGGGTCCTATAATTCACCCCTCCACTTT.

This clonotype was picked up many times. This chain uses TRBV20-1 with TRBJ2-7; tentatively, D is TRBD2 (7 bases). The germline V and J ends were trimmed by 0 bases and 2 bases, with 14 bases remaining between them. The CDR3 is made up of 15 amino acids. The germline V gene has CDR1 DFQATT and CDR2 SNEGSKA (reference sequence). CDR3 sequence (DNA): TGCAGTGCTAGAGATGGGAGGGGGGTCACCTACGAGCAGTACTTC. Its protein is CSARDGRGVTYEQYF.

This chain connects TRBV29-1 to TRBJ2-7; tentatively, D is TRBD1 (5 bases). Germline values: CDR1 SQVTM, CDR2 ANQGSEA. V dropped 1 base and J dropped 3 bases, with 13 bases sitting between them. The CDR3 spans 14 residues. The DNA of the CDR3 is TGCAGCGTTGAAGGGCTGGCAGGGAACTACGAGCAGTACTTC. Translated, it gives CSVEGLAGNYEQYF.

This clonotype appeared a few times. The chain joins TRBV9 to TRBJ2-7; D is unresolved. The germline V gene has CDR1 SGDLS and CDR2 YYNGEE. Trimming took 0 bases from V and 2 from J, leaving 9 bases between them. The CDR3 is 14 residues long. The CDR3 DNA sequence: TGTGCCAGCAGCGTAGGGTACAGAACCTACGAGCAGTACTTC. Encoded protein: CASSVGYRTYEQYF.